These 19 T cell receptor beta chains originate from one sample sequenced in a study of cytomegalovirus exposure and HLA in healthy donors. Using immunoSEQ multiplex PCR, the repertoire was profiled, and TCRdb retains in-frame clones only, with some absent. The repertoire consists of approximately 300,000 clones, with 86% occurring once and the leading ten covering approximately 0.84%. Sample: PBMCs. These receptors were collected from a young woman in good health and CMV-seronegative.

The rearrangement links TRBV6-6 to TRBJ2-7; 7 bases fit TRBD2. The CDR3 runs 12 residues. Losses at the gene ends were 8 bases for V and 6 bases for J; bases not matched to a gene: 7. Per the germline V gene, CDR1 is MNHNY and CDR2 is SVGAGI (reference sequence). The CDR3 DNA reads TGTGCCAGCGCGGGAGACGCCGGCGAGCAGTACTTC. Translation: CASAGDAGEQYF.

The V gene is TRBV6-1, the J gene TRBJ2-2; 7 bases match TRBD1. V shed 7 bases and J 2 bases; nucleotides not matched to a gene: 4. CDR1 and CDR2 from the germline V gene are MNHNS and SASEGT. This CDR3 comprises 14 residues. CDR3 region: CASTGTENTGELFF. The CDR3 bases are TGTGCCAGCACGGGGACAGAAAACACCGGGGAGCTGTTTTTT.

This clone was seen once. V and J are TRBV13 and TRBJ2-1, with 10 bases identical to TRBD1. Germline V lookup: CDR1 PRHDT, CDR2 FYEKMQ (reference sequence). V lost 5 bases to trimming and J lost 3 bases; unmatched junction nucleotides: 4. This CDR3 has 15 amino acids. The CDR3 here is CASSTDRGRYNEQFF. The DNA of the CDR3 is TGTGCCAGCAGCACCGACAGGGGGCGCTACAATGAGCAGTTCTTC.

The CDR3 sequence is CASSKGAGKPSLYEQYF. The CDR3 DNA sequence: TGTGCCAGCAGCAAAGGGGCAGGGAAACCCTCCCTCTACGAGCAGTACTTC. The chain joins TRBV21-1 to TRBJ2-7; no DNA check was done on the table's D call, TRBD1. TRBV21-1 is a recognized pseudogene. CDR3 size: 17 residues.

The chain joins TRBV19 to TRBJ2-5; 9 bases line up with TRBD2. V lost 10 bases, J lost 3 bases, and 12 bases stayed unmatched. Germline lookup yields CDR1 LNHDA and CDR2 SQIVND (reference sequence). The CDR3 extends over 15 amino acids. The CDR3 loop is CATGRLADQKETQYF. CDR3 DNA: TGTGCCACCGGGAGACTAGCGGATCAAAAAGAGACCCAGTACTTC. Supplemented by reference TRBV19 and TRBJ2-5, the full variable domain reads DGGITQSPKYLFRKEGQNVTLSCEQNLNHDAMYWYRQDPGQGLRLIYYSQIVNDFQKGDIAEGYSVSREKKESFPLTVTSAQKNPTAFYLCATGRLADQKETQYFGPGTRLLVL.

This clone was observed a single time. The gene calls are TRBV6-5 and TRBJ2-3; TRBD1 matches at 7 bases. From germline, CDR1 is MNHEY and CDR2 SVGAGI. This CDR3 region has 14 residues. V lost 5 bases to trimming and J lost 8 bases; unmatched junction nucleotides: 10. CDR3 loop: CASSTDATGSTQYF. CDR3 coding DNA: TGTGCCAGCAGTACCGATGCGACAGGGTCTACGCAGTATTTT.

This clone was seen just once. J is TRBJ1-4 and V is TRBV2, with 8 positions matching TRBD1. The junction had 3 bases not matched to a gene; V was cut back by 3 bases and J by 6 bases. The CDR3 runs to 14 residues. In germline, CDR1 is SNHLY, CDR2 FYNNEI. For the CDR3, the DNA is TGTGCCAGCAGTGATCAGGGGGCTTATGAAAAACTGTTTTTT. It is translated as CASSDQGAYEKLFF.

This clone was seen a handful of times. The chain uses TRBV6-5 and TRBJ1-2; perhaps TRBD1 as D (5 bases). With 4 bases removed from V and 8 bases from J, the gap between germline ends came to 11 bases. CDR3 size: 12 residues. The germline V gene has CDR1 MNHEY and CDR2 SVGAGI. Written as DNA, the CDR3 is TGTGCCAGCAGTTTCCAGGGAAGGGGCTACACCTTC. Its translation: CASSFQGRGYTF.

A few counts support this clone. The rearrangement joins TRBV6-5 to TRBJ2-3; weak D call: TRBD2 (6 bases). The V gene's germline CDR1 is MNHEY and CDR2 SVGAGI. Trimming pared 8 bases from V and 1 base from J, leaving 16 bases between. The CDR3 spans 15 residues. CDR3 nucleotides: TGTGCCAGCCGTTTCGGGGGAGTGGGCACAGATACGCAGTATTTT. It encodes CASRFGGVGTDTQYF.

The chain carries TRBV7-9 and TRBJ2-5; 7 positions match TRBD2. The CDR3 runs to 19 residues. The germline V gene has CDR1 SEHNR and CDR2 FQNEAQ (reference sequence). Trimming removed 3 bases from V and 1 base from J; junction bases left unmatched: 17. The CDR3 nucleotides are TGTGCCAGCAGCTTGGGCAGCGGGGTTGGCAGGGTGGTCCAAGAGACCCAGTACTTC. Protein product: CASSLGSGVGRVVQETQYF.

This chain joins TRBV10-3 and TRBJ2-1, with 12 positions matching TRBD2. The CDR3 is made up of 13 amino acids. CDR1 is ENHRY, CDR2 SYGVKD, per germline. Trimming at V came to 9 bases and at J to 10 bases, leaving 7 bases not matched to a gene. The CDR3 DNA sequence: TGTGCCATAGGCGGACTAGCGGGAAGAGAGCAGTTCTTC. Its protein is CAIGGLAGREQFF.

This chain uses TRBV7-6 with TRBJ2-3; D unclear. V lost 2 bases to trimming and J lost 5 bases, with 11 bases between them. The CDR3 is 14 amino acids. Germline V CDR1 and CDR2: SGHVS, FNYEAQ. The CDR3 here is CASSLMVAVDTQYF. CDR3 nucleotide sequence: TGTGCCAGCAGCTTAATGGTAGCTGTAGATACGCAGTATTTT.

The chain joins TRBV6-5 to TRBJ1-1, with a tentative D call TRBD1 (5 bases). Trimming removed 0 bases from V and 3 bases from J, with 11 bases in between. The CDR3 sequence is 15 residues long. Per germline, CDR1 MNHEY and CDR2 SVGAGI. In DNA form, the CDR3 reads TGTGCCAGCAGTTACTCCCCGGGGGGGGACACTGAAGCTTTCTTT. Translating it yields CASSYSPGGDTEAFF.

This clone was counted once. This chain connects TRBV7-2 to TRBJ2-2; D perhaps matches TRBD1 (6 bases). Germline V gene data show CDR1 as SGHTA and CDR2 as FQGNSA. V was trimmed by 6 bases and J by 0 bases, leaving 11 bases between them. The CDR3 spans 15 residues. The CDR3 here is CASSYRAANTGELFF. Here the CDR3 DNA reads TGTGCCAGCAGTTACAGGGCCGCGAACACCGGGGAGCTGTTTTTT.

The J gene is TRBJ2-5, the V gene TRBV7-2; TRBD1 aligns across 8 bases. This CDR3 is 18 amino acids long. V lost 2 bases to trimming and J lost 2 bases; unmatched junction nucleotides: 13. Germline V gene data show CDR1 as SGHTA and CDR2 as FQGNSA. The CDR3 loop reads CASSLSRGPGLQQETQYF. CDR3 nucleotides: TGTGCCAGCAGCTTATCCAGGGGGCCGGGCCTACAACAAGAGACCCAGTACTTC.

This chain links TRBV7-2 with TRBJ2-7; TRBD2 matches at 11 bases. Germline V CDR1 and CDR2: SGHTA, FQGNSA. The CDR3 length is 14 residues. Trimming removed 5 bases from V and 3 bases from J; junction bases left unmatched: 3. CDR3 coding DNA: TGTGCCAGCAGCGCAGGACTAGCGGGCTACGAGCAGTACTTC. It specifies CASSAGLAGYEQYF.

As DNA, the CDR3 is TGTGCCAGCAGTCCTCGGTCGCTCCTTAATAACTATGGCTACACCTTC. Its translation: CASSPRSLLNNYGYTF. The chain recombines TRBV9 with TRBJ1-2; no clear D gene. The CDR3 spans 16 residues. In germline, CDR1 is SGDLS, CDR2 YYNGEE. V lost 5 bases and J 1 base, leaving 18 bases between the germline ends.

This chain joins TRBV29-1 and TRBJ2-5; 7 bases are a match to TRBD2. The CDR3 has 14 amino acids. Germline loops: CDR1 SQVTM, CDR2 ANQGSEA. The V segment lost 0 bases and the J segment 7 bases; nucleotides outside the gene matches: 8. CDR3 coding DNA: TGCAGCGTTGAAGATGGGGGGGGACTCGGGACCCAGTACTTC. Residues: CSVEDGGGLGTQYF.

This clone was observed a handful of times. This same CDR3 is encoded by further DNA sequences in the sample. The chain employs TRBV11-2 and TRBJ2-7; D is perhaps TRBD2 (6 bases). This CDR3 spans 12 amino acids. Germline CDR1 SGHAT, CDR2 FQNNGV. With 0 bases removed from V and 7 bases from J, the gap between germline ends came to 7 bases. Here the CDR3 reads CASSLDRGEQYF. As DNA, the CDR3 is TGTGCCAGCAGCTTAGACCGGGGGGAGCAGTACTTC. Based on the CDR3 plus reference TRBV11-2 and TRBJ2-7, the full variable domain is EAGVAQSPRYKIIEKRQSVAFWCNPISGHATLYWYQQILGQGPKLLIQFQNNGVVDDSQLPKDRFSAERLKGVDSTLKIQPAKLEDSAVYLCASSLDRGEQYFGPGTRLTVT.